The clone carrying this TCR beta chain was detected only a few times. Its matching antigen is unknown. These data originate in a study of beta chain features in type 1 diabetes. The overall study: Patient and healthy donor groups were alike in age, gender and cell yields.

The study reverse transcribed the entire isolated RNA, so it sequenced expressed TCRB transcripts. The assay was immunoSEQ multiplex PCR, and TCRdb's table has in-frame clones only and misses some. The sample carries fewer than 350,000 clones, 15% recorded once. General study findings and limits: There was a possibility that cDNA sequencing over-represented cells with high TCR expression. Moderate but significant shortening of TCRB CDR3s was recorded in all four CD4+ subsets from Type 1 diabetes patients.

The germline V and J ends were trimmed by 7 bases and 6 bases, with 29 bases remaining between them. CDR1 is SQVTM and CDR2 is ANQGSEA in the germline V gene. The CDR3 is made up of 17 amino acids. The chain uses TRBV29-1 and TRBJ2-3; D tentatively fits TRBD1 or TRBD2 (10 bases each). The clonotype comes from a man younger than 30 with type 1 diabetes. Sequenced: naive CD4+ T cells from blood. Here the CDR3 DNA reads TGCAGCGCTGGGACAGGGGAGAGCGGGAGGGCCGCGGATACGCAGTATTTT. Translated: CSAGTGESGRAADTQYF.